This T cell receptor beta chain was captured by sequencing in a study of cytomegalovirus exposure and HLA in healthy donors. Study details: Membership in the Caucasian-associated ancestry cluster was found for 81% of nearly 400 genotyped donors.

Concerning this clone: The antigen remains undetermined.

Trimming took off 0 bases at V and 3 bases at J, with 6 bases between the two ends. Per the germline V gene, CDR1 is MGHDK and CDR2 is SYGVNS. This CDR3 spans 14 amino acids. General study findings and limits: The productive fraction for most TCR beta V segments was about 90% or about 30% in an earlier analysis.

Researchers ran the PCR with 60 Vbeta and 13 Jbeta primers. The method was immunoSEQ multiplex PCR; TCRdb's version includes in-frame clones alone and lacks a portion of them. The sample records roughly 150,000 clones, over 75% being singletons. The sequenced sample was PBMCs. This chain connects TRBV25-1 to TRBJ2-1; D ambiguous. The clonotype was recovered from a young man in good health and CMV-seropositive. The CDR3 DNA follows: TGTGCCAGCAGTGAATACTACTTCTACAATGAGCAGTTCTTC. This gives the protein CASSEYYFYNEQFF.